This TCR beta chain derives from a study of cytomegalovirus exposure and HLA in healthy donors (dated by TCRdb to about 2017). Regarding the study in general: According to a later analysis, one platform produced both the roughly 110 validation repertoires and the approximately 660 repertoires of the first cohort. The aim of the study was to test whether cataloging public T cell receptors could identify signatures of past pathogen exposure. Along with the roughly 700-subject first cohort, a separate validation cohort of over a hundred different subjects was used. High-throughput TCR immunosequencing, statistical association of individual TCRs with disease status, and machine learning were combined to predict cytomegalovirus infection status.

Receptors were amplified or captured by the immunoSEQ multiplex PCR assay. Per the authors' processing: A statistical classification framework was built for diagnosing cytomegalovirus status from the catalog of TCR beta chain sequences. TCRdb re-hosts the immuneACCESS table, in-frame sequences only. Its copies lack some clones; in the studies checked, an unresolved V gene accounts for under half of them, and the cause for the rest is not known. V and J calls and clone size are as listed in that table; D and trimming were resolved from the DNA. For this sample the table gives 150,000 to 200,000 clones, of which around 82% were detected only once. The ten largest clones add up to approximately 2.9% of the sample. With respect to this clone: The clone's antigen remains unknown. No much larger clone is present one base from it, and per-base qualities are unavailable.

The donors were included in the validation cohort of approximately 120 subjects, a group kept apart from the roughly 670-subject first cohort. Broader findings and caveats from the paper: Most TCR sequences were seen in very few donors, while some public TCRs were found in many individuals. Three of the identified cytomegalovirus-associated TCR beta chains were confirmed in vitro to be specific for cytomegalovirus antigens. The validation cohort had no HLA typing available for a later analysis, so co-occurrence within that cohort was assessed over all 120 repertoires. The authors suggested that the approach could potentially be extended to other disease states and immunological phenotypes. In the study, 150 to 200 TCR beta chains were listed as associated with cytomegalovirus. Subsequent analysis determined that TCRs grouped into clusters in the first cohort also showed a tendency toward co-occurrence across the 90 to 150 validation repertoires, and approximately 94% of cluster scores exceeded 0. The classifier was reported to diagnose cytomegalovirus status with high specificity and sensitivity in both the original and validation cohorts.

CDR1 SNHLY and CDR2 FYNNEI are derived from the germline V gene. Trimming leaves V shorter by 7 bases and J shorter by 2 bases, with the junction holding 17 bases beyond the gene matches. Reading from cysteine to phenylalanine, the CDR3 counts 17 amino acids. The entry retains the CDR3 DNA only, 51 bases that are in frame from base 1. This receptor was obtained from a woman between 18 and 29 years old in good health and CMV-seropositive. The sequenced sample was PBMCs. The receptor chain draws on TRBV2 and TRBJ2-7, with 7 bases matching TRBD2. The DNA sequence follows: TGTGCCAGCACTCAAGGGGATAGGCTAGCGGCCCCCTACGAGCAGTACTTC. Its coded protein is CASTQGDRLAAPYEQYF.